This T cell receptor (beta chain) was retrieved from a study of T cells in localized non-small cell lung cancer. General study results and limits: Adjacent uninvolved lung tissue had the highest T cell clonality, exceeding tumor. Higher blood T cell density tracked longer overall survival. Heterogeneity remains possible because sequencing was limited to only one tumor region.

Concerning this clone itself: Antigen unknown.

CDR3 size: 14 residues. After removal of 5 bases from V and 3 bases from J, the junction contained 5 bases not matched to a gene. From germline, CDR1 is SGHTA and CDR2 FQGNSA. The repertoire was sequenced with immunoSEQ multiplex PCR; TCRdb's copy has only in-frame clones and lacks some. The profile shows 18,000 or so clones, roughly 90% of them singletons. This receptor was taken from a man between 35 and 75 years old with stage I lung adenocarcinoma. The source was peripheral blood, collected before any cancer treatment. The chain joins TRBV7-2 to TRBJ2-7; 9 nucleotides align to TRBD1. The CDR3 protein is CASSRRDRDYEQYF. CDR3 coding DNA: TGTGCCAGCAGCCGGCGGGACAGGGACTACGAGCAGTACTTC.